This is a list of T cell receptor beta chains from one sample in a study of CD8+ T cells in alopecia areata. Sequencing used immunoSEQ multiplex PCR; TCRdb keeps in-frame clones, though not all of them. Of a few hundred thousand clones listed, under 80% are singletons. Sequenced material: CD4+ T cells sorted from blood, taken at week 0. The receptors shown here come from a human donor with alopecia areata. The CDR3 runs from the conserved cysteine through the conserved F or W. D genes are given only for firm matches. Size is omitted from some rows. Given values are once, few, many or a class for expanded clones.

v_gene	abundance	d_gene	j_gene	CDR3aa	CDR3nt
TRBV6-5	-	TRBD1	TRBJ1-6	CASSRDRLGSLHF	TGTGCCAGCAGTCGGGACAGGCTGGGGTCCCTCCACTTT
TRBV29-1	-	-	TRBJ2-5	CSVGSGQETQYF	TGCAGCGTTGGGTCAGGGCAAGAGACCCAGTACTTC
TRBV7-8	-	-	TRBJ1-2	CASSPKWGQSYTF	TGTGCCAGCAGCCCCAAATGGGGACAAAGCTACACCTTC
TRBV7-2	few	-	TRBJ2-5	CASGRRVETQYF	TGTGCCAGCGGCAGAAGGGTGGAGACCCAGTACTTC
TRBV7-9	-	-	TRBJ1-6	CASSLQGNPTNSPLHF	TGTGCCAGCAGCCTACAGGGAAACCCTACGAATTCACCCCTCCACTTT
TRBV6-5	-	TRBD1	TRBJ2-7	CASSYSLEQGEQYF	TGTGCCAGCAGTTACTCCTTAGAACAGGGGGAGCAGTACTTC
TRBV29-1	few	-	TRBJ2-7	CSVVTPRSYEQYF	TGCAGCGTTGTAACCCCTCGCTCCTACGAGCAGTACTTC
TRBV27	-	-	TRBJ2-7	CASSARQVTGYEQYF	TGTGCCAGCAGTGCCCGACAGGTAACCGGCTACGAGCAGTACTTC
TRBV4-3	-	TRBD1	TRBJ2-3	CASSQDGQGPTDTQYF	TGCGCCAGCAGCCAAGATGGACAGGGTCCCACAGATACGCAGTATTTT
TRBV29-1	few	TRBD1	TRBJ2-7	CSVGRPGGQTYEQYF	TGCAGCGTTGGGAGACCAGGGGGCCAAACCTACGAGCAGTACTTC
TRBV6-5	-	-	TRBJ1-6	CASSYDRENSPLHF	TGTGCCAGCAGTTACGACAGAGAAAATTCACCCCTCCACTTT
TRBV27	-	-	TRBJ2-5	CAAGETGETQYF	TGTGCCGCCGGAGAGACGGGAGAGACCCAGTACTTC
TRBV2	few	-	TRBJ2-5	CASSLERSQETQYF	TGTGCCAGCAGTCTAGAGAGGTCCCAAGAGACCCAGTACTTC
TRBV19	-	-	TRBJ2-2	CASSIVPGIGELFF	TGTGCCAGTAGTATAGTACCGGGAATCGGGGAGCTGTTTTTT
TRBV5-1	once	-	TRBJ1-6	CASSLRSDHSPLHF	TGCGCCAGCAGCTTGAGGTCTGATCATTCACCCCTCCACTTT
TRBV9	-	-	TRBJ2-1	CASSVATSMVF	TGTGCCAGCAGCGTAGCTACTAGTATGGTCTTC
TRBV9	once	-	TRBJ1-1	CASSVDEGYTEAFF	TGTGCCAGCAGCGTAGATGAGGGGTACACTGAAGCTTTCTTT
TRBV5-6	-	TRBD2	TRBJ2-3	CASSLAGLAGEDTQYF	TGTGCCAGCAGCTTGGCCGGGTTAGCGGGGGAAGATACGCAGTATTTT
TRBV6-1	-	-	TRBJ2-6	CASLAANVLTF	TGTGCCAGTCTCGCGGCCAACGTCCTGACTTTC
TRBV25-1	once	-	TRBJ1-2	CASRDSLNYGYTF	TGTGCCAGCAGGGACAGCCTTAACTATGGCTACACCTTC
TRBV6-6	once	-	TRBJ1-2	CASSYRDSYTF	TGTGCCAGCAGTTACCGGGACAGCTACACCTTC
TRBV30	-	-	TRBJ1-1	CAWSLNTEAFF	TGTGCCTGGAGCTTGAACACTGAAGCTTTCTTT
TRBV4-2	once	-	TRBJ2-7	CASSQGQASYEQYF	TGTGCCAGCAGCCAAGGGCAGGCTTCCTACGAGCAGTACTTC
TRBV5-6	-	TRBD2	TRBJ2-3	CASRPGGTDTQYF	TGTGCCAGCAGGCCGGGGGGGACAGATACGCAGTATTTT